The rows below give T cell receptor beta chains drawn from one sample of a study of blood T cell repertoires in COVID-19. Profiling relied on immunoSEQ multiplex PCR, and the TCRdb table lists in-frame clones only, not all of them. The table has 90,000 to 120,000 clones, around 90% seen once. Input material: peripheral blood. These receptors all stem from a woman aged 25 to 39 with acute or convalescent COVID-19. Each CDR3 is given with its conserved first and last residue. The D gene is left open where the match is weak.

J,D,V,DNA,CDR3
TRBJ1-3,TRBD1,TRBV5-5,TGTGCCAGCAGCAGAAATCAGGGGGCATCTGGAAACACCATATATTTT,CASSRNQGASGNTIYF
TRBJ2-5,NA,TRBV6-5,TGTGCCACCAAGGACCAGGGGTTCGGGGGGTCACAGTACTTC,CATKDQGFGGSQYF
TRBJ1-1,NA,TRBV10-3,TGTGCCATCAGTGATTTGGGTGACATTCCACGAGAAGCTTTCTTT,CAISDLGDIPREAFF
TRBJ1-1,NA,TRBV7-9,TGTGCCAGCAGCCCCCCCGGGACACAGAACACTGAAGCTTTCTTT,CASSPPGTQNTEAFF
TRBJ2-4,NA,TRBV28,TGTGCCAGCAGCACAATACTAGCAGCATTTCAGTACTTC,CASSTILAAFQYF
TRBJ2-6,NA,TRBV19,TGTGCCAGTAGTATTTTAGGACTGATCTCTGGGGCCAACGTCCTGACTTTC,CASSILGLISGANVLTF
TRBJ1-1,NA,TRBV3-1/TRBV3-2,TGTGCCAGCAGCCAAGAGGCAGAATTGAACACTGAAGCTTTCTTT,CASSQEAELNTEAFF
TRBJ2-7,NA,TRBV5-1,TGCGCCAGCAGCTTAAAGGACAGAGGCGAGCAGTACTTC,CASSLKDRGEQYF
TRBJ1-1,NA,TRBV28,TGTGCCAGCAGTTTATCGGACACTGAAGCTTTCTTT,CASSLSDTEAFF
TRBJ1-1,TRBD1,TRBV27,TGTGCCAGCAGTTTTAGGGGGCAGAACACTGAAGCTTTCTTT,CASSFRGQNTEAFF